Described below is a single T cell receptor beta chain sequence and its context. The antigen remains undetermined. These data are taken from a study of T cell responses to AZD1222 COVID-19 vaccine. The wider study: Investigators merged groups given second doses at roughly 4 or roughly 12 weeks.

Study observations and caveats: There were mostly white British donors and more females than males, and clonal diversity was possibly underestimated. Repertoires were obtained only post-peak T cell response.

Generated by immunoSEQ multiplex PCR, the TCRdb table keeps only in-frame clones and is missing some. The sample lists approximately 180,000 clones, around 88% occurring once. The sample was peripheral blood, taken on day 0 of AZD1222 vaccination. This clonotype was obtained from an adult in good health.

In DNA form, the CDR3 reads TGTGCCAGCAGCCTGAACCCCTATTCACCCCTCCACTTT. It encodes CASSLNPYSPLHF. This rearrangement joins TRBV5-6 to TRBJ1-6; D unresolved. Germline CDR1 reads SGHDT; CDR2 reads YYEEEE. Trimming pared 4 bases from V and 8 bases from J, leaving 10 bases between. This CDR3 region has 13 residues.